This TCR beta chain is drawn from a study of CD8 T cells in ankylosing spondylitis. General observations from the study: Researchers reportedly found disease-linked clones significantly enriched in matched ankylosing spondylitis synovial fluid. Ankylosing spondylitis blood seemed to carry a telltale TCR beta motif made of several highly homologous variants. Disease-linked clones bore a CD8+ phenotype, appearing relatively rarely in peripheral blood.

The germline gives CDR1 SEHNR, CDR2 FQNEAQ (reference sequence). With 3 bases removed from V and 1 base from J, the gap between germline ends came to 14 bases. This CDR3 is built from 16 residues. Concerning this clonotype: Its cognate antigen is unknown.

Molecular-barcoded quantitative 5'-RACE produced these TCR beta libraries. MiXCR was run by TCRdb on the 5' RACE reads, yielding one entry per CDR3 protein. The data contain some 39,000 distinct CDR3 sequences, 11% of them singletons. The specimen was synovial fluid, either unsorted or a sorted T cell fraction (not recorded which). The origin of this receptor is a male donor with ankylosing spondylitis. The rearrangement joins TRBV7-9 to TRBJ2-3, with D hard to call. This CDR3 is CASSFDSGSRTDTQYF. The CDR3, as DNA: TGTGCCAGCAGCTTCGATTCGGGTTCCCGCACAGATACGCAGTATTTT.